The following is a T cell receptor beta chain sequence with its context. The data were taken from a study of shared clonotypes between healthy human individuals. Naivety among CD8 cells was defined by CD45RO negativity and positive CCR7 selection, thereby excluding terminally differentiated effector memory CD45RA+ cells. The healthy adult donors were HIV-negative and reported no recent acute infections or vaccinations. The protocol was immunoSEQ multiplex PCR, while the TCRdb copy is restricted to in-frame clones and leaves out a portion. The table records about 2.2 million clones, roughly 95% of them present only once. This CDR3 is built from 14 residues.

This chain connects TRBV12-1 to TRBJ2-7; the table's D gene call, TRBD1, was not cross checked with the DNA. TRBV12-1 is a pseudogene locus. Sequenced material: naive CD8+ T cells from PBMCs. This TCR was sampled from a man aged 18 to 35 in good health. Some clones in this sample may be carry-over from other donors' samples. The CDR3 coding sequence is TGTGCCAGCAGCCTCGGACAGGACTCCTACGAGCAGTACTTC. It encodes CASSLGQDSYEQYF.